What follows is one TCR beta chain and its context. Its antigen remains undetermined. Per-base quality was not reported, and no clone a single base away is much larger than it. The data were obtained in a study of T cells in localized non-small cell lung cancer (dated by TCRdb to the early 2020s). As for the study more broadly: Comparing tumors with uninvolved tumor-adjacent lungs, the study looked at the T cell repertoires of a few hundred patients with early-stage NSCLC. The cohort comprised roughly 230 treatment-naïve NSCLC patients with resected, localized lung tumors. The mean age of the NSCLC patients was just over 65 years, with 120 to 150 men and over 100 women.

Results the study describes overall, beyond this receptor: A median of roughly 58 of the top 100 tumor clones were detected in paired uninvolved adjacent lung, and 28 of these tumor clones were also found among the top 100 clones of the paired uninvolved adjacent lung. Because the study design was exploratory, TCR variables were selected using unadjusted p-values without false-discovery rate correction. Because multi-region tumor sequencing was not done, intratumor heterogeneity could not be ruled out. Uninvolved tumor-adjacent lung showed the highest T cell clonality, higher than tumor, which suggests more focused antigenic responses in the uninvolved tumor-adjacent lung. Longer overall survival was associated with higher blood T cell density, whereas shorter survival was associated with higher adjacent-lung clonality.

The immunoSEQ Assay was used to sequence TCR beta CDR3 regions from DNA. Per the original workflow: To compute T cell density, TCR beta template counts were normalized to usable DNA, which was estimated by amplifying housekeeping genes. Richness was estimated with the preseqR package, extrapolating to 400,000 templates for PBMC samples and 120,000 templates for tissue samples. Clonality was defined by subtracting Pielou's evenness from one. To identify tissue-enriched TCRs, differential abundance testing was run on productive amino-acid clonotypes with a minimum total count of 5 and an alpha of 0.1. The Jaccard Index and the Morisita Overlap Index were used to quantify repertoire overlap between compartments. TCR beta CDR3s were clustered by GLIPH together with public tetramer-defined viral CDR3s, and at least three viral sequences plus V-gene enrichment were required for viral motifs. This is the immuneACCESS table as TCRdb keeps it, with only in-frame sequences that have V and J called. A part of the clones is gone; compared with another copy, unresolved V genes explain less than half, and the rest is unexplained. That table is the source of V, J and clone size, and D and trimming were worked out from the DNA. Counted in this sample were fewer than 8,000 clones; 80% to 95% of them appeared once. 2.9% of the sample belongs to the ten largest clones.

V is shortened by 4 bases, J by 5 bases, and the region joining them spans 15 bases. CDR1 and CDR2 are drawn from the germline V gene: SGHRS, YFSETQ. The cysteine opens and the phenylalanine closes a CDR3 of 15 amino acids. The entry retains the CDR3 DNA only, 45 bases that are in frame from base 1. At diagnosis, tumor, uninvolved tumor-adjacent lung and peripheral blood were collected and then preserved as a mix of FFPE and fresh-frozen material. For TCR repertoire profiling, the blood samples were analyzed as peripheral blood mononuclear cells. The receptor's source is a woman aged 35-70 years with stage I lung adenocarcinoma. The chain is assembled from TRBV5-1 and TRBJ1-4; the D gene remains uncertain. Sample: peripheral blood, taken before any cancer treatment. The CDR3 protein sequence reads: CASSHQGDLNEKLFF. The nucleotide sequence is given as TGCGCCAGCAGCCACCAAGGCGATTTAAATGAAAAACTGTTTTTT.